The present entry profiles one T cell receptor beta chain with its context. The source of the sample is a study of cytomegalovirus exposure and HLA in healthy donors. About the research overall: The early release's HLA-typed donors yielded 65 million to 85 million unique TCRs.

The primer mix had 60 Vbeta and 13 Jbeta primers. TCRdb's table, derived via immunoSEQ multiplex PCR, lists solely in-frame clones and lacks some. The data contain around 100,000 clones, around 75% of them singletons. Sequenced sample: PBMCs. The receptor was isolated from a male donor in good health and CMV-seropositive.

CDR3 loop: CASSLGQGGYTF. The CDR3 nucleotides are TGTGCCAGCAGCTTGGGGCAGGGGGGCTACACCTTC. J is TRBJ1-2 and V is TRBV5-5, with D possibly matching TRBD1 (6 bases). There are 12 residues in the CDR3. V lost 0 bases to trimming and J lost 8 bases, with 8 bases between them. Germline V gene lookup returns CDR1 SGHKS and CDR2 YYEKEE (reference sequence).